A single sample gave rise to the 20 T cell receptor beta chains below, sequenced in a study of T cell responses to AZD1222 COVID-19 vaccine. Clones were sequenced by immunoSEQ multiplex PCR, and TCRdb holds only the in-frame ones, with some missing. The table lists about 140,000 clones, about 90% of them singletons. The sequencing here drew on peripheral blood, taken 28 days after the second AZD1222 dose. Receptor source: an adult who received the AZD1222 COVID-19 vaccine.

CDR3 protein: CASSRRARWDTEAFF. For the CDR3, the DNA is TGTGCCAGCAGTCGCCGGGCCCGGTGGGACACTGAAGCTTTCTTT. The rearrangement links TRBV6-5 to TRBJ1-1; D not certain. The ends were cut back, 5 bases at V and 3 bases at J, with 16 bases in the middle. This CDR3 region has 15 residues. The V gene's germline CDR1 is MNHEY and CDR2 SVGAGI.

The rearrangement uses TRBV29-1 and TRBJ2-2; 7 bases align to TRBD2. CDR1 SQVTM and CDR2 ANQGSEA come from the germline V gene. The CDR3 spans 14 residues. The ends lost 3 bases at V and 4 bases at J; junction bases unmatched: 5. The DNA of the CDR3 is TGCAGCGTTGAGAGCGGGGTCGCCACCGGGGAGCTGTTTTTT. This translates into CSVESGVATGELFF.

The rearrangement joins TRBV3-1 (or the pseudogene TRBV3-2) to TRBJ2-5; D not resolved. The CDR3 runs 15 residues. Trimming took off 1 base at V and 2 bases at J, with 11 bases between the two ends. Germline V gene lookup returns CDR1 LGHDT and CDR2 YNNKEL (reference sequence). As DNA, the CDR3 is TGTGCCAGCAGCCAAGCGAGAGGCAGGCAAGAGACCCAGTACTTC. Protein: CASSQARGRQETQYF.

The chain joins TRBV4-1 to TRBJ2-7; 10 bases match TRBD1. The germline CDR1 and CDR2 sequences are MGHRA and YSYEKL. There are 16 residues in the CDR3. The junction had 7 bases not matched to a gene; V was cut back by 1 base and J by 4 bases. The CDR3 protein is CASSQVPTGGMYEQYF. CDR3 DNA sequence: TGCGCCAGCAGCCAAGTCCCGACAGGGGGCATGTACGAGCAGTACTTC.

The gene calls are TRBV28 and TRBJ2-1; 10 nucleotides match TRBD2. Losses at the gene ends were 6 bases for V and 0 bases for J; bases not matched to a gene: 2. Germline CDR1 is MDHEN and CDR2 is SYDVKM. The length of the CDR3 is 15 residues. The CDR3 DNA reads TGTGCCAGCAGCCCTAGCGGGAGCTCCTACAATGAGCAGTTCTTC. Its protein is CASSPSGSSYNEQFF.

J is TRBJ2-5 and V is TRBV3-1 (or the pseudogene TRBV3-2); D perhaps matches TRBD2 (6 bases). The germline V and J ends were trimmed by 4 bases and 2 bases, with 8 bases remaining between them. The length of the CDR3 is 13 residues. Germline values: CDR1 LGHDT, CDR2 YNNKEL (reference sequence). In DNA, the CDR3 is TGTGCCAGCAGCCGCGGGGCACAAGAGACCCAGTACTTC. This gives the protein CASSRGAQETQYF.

This clone has ten or more counts. Written as DNA, the CDR3 is TGTGCCAGCATCAATCCAGGGACTAGTGCGCAGTATTTT. Protein: CASINPGTSAQYF. V gene TRBV2 combines with J gene TRBJ2-3, with 8 positions matching TRBD2. Losses at the gene ends were 7 bases for V and 10 bases for J; bases not matched to a gene: 10. CDR1 and CDR2 from the germline V gene are SNHLY and FYNNEI. This CDR3 contains 13 residues.

V and J are TRBV10-3 and TRBJ2-5; D is ambiguous. CDR1 is ENHRY and CDR2 is SYGVKD in the germline V gene. The CDR3 is made up of 11 amino acids. V lost 4 bases and J 4 bases, leaving 4 bases between the germline ends. CDR3 residues: CAISGGETQYF. For the CDR3, the DNA is TGTGCCATCAGTGGAGGAGAGACCCAGTACTTC.

This rearrangement joins TRBV5-1 to TRBJ1-4; no clear D. From germline, CDR1 is SGHRS and CDR2 YFSETQ. The CDR3 covers 15 residues. Trimming shortened V by 3 bases and J by 8 bases, and 17 bases separated the two germline ends. The CDR3 coding sequence is TGCGCCAGCAGCTCCTCGGTGTCCCGTGGGGAAAAACTGTTTTTT. Amino acid sequence: CASSSSVSRGEKLFF.

The chain links TRBV10-3 to TRBJ2-6; D possibly corresponds to TRBD1 (5 bases). Germline CDR1 ENHRY, CDR2 SYGVKD. CDR3 length: 18 residues. The V and J ends lost 6 bases and 0 bases respectively, with 18 bases between them. CDR3: CAIRETGTTLSGANVLTF. DNA for the CDR3: TGTGCCATCAGAGAAACAGGAACCACCCTCTCTGGGGCCAACGTCCTGACTTTC.

This chain uses TRBV5-1 with TRBJ2-2; no definite D call. Germline CDR1 and CDR2: SGHRS and YFSETQ. The CDR3 extends over 9 amino acids. CDR3 sequence: CAGHGELFF. The CDR3 DNA sequence: TGCGCGGGCCACGGGGAGCTGTTTTTT.

J is TRBJ2-5 and V is TRBV6-5; D gene ambiguous. Between the trimmed V and J ends, which lost 5 bases and 1 base, there was a span of 8 bases. Looked up from germline, CDR1 is MNHEY and CDR2 is SVGAGI. The CDR3 is made up of 13 amino acids. CDR3 protein: CASSRAVQETQYF. The CDR3, as DNA: TGTGCCAGCAGTAGGGCAGTCCAAGAGACCCAGTACTTC.

J is TRBJ2-3 and V is TRBV28, with TRBD1 identical over 9 bases. J gave up 3 bases and V 9 bases, and 4 bases lay outside the gene matches. From germline, CDR1 is MDHEN and CDR2 SYDVKM. There are 13 residues in the CDR3. This chain's CDR3 is CASGTGMTDTQYF. As DNA, the CDR3 is TGTGCCAGTGGGACAGGGATGACAGATACGCAGTATTTT.

The chain employs TRBV27 and TRBJ2-6, with TRBD1 matching 8 bases. Germline CDR1 MNHEY, CDR2 SMNVEV (reference sequence). V dropped 0 bases and J dropped 0; count of bases not matched to a gene: 10. The CDR3 extends over 20 amino acids. CDR3 sequence (DNA): TGTGCCAGCAGTTTATCGTTCCCGGGACAGGTATTCTCTGGGGCCAACGTCCTGACTTTC. Protein: CASSLSFPGQVFSGANVLTF.

The V gene is TRBV5-4, the J gene TRBJ2-1; 15 bases are a match to TRBD2. V lost 4 bases to trimming and J lost 12 bases; unmatched junction nucleotides: 5. CDR3 size: 14 residues. Germline V gene lookup returns CDR1 SGHNT and CDR2 YYREEE (reference sequence). Here the CDR3 reads CASSPGLAGGGQFF. The DNA for the CDR3 is TGTGCCAGCAGCCCGGGACTAGCGGGAGGAGGGCAGTTCTTC.

The rearrangement joins TRBV28 to TRBJ1-5; the D gene is possibly TRBD1 (5 bases). The germline V gene has CDR1 MDHEN and CDR2 SYDVKM. There are 15 residues in the CDR3. V gave up 8 bases and J gave up 0 bases, with 14 bases separating them. The CDR3 here is CASLGGAISNQPQHF. In nucleotides, the CDR3 is TGTGCCAGCCTAGGCGGGGCGATTAGCAATCAGCCCCAGCATTTT.

The J gene is TRBJ2-3, the V gene TRBV6-6, with TRBD2 matching 11 bases. This CDR3 has 16 amino acids. CDR1 is MNHNY, CDR2 SVGAGI, per germline (reference sequence). Trimming cost V 7 bases and J 2 bases; bases outside gene matches: 8. Here the CDR3 DNA reads TGTGCCAGCACCAGACTAGCGGGAACTCCCACAGATACGCAGTATTTT. This translates into CASTRLAGTPTDTQYF.

This sequence joins TRBV9 and TRBJ2-1; TRBD2 agrees at 9 bases. V lost 3 bases, J lost 0 bases, and 4 bases stayed unmatched. The germline gives CDR1 SGDLS, CDR2 YYNGEE. This CDR3 region has 16 residues. The CDR3 bases are TGTGCCAGCAGCGGGCTAGCGGGGAGCTCCTACAATGAGCAGTTCTTC. The encoded protein is CASSGLAGSSYNEQFF.

This chain joins TRBV19 and TRBJ1-4, with D possibly TRBD1 on 6 matching bases. The CDR3 loop spans 15 amino acids. Trimming removed 5 bases at V and 3 bases at J, with 13 bases between. Germline lookup yields CDR1 LNHDA and CDR2 SQIVND (reference sequence). The CDR3 nucleotides read TGTGCCAGTAGTTTCCAACAGGGACCTAATGAAAAACTGTTTTTT. Translated, it gives CASSFQQGPNEKLFF.

This clone was counted once. The V call is TRBV6-5, the J call TRBJ2-5; 10 nucleotides match TRBD2. Per germline, CDR1 MNHEY and CDR2 SVGAGI. The CDR3 covers 15 residues. Germline trimming cut 6 bases from V and 2 bases from J; bases unmatched to any gene: 6. The CDR3 region has the DNA TGTGCCAGCAGAAATAGCGGGGGGCTACAAGAGACCCAGTACTTC. Its translation: CASRNSGGLQETQYF.